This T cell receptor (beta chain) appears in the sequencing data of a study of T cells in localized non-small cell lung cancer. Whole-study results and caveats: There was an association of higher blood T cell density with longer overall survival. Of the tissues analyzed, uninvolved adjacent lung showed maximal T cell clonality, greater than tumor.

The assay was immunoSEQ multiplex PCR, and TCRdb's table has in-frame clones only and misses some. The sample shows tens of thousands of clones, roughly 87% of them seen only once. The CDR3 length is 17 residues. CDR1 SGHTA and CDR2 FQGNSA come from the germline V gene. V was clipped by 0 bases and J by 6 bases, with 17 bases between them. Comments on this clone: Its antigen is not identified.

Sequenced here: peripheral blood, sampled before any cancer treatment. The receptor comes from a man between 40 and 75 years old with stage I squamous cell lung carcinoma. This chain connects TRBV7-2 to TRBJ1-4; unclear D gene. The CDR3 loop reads CASSLASVSIPYEKLFF. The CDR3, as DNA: TGTGCCAGCAGCTTAGCGTCGGTATCCATCCCGTATGAAAAACTGTTTTTT.